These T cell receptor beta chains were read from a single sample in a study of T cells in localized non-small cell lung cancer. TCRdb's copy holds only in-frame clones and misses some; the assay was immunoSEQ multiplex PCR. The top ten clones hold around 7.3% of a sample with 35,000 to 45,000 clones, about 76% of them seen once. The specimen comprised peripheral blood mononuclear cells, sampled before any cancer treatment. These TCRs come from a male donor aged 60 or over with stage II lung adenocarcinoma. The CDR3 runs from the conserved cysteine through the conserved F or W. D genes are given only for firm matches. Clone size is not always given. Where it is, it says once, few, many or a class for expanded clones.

CDR3aa: CASSFRTASNQPQHF; CDR3nt: TGTGCCAGCAGTTTCCGGACGGCTAGCAATCAGCCCCAGCATTTT; v_gene: TRBV28; abundance: -; j_gene: TRBJ1-5; d_gene: -
CDR3aa: CASSPRGGQYNEQFF; CDR3nt: TGTGCCAGCAGTCCTCGAGGGGGACAGTACAATGAGCAGTTCTTC; v_gene: TRBV27; abundance: -; j_gene: TRBJ2-1; d_gene: TRBD1
CDR3aa: CASRRDRSHYGYTF; CDR3nt: TGTGCCAGTAGGCGGGACAGGTCTCACTATGGCTACACCTTC; v_gene: TRBV19; abundance: -; j_gene: TRBJ1-2; d_gene: TRBD1
CDR3aa: CASSVKWAGAYNEQFF; CDR3nt: TGTGCCAGCAGCGTAAAGTGGGCAGGGGCTTACAATGAGCAGTTCTTC; v_gene: TRBV9; abundance: -; j_gene: TRBJ2-1; d_gene: -
CDR3aa: CASTKGDRGGEKLFF; CDR3nt: TGTGCCAGCACCAAAGGTGACAGGGGAGGTGAAAAACTGTTTTTT; v_gene: TRBV28; abundance: -; j_gene: TRBJ1-4; d_gene: TRBD1
CDR3aa: CASGEQNSYEQYF; CDR3nt: TGTGCCAGCGGGGAGCAGAACTCCTACGAGCAGTACTTC; v_gene: TRBV5-6; abundance: -; j_gene: TRBJ2-7; d_gene: -
CDR3aa: CASSWQQGTGEQFF; CDR3nt: TGTGCCAGTAGTTGGCAACAGGGGACCGGTGAGCAGTTCTTC; v_gene: TRBV19; abundance: -; j_gene: TRBJ2-1; d_gene: TRBD1
CDR3aa: CASRTGTSGTYNEQFF; CDR3nt: TGTGCCAGCAGGACCGGGACTAGCGGAACCTACAATGAGCAGTTCTTC; v_gene: TRBV28; abundance: -; j_gene: TRBJ2-1; d_gene: TRBD2
CDR3aa: CASSPGQGGSYEQYF; CDR3nt: TGTGCCAGCTCACCGGGACAGGGAGGGTCCTACGAGCAGTACTTC; v_gene: TRBV18; abundance: -; j_gene: TRBJ2-7; d_gene: TRBD1
CDR3aa: CASSYSRGGAGNTIYF; CDR3nt: TGTGCCAGCAGTTACTCGAGAGGGGGCGCTGGAAACACCATATATTTT; v_gene: TRBV6-5; abundance: -; j_gene: TRBJ1-3; d_gene: TRBD1
CDR3aa: CASSLGGQAYNEQFF; CDR3nt: TGCGCCAGCAGCTTGGGGGGACAGGCTTACAATGAGCAGTTCTTC; v_gene: TRBV5-1; abundance: -; j_gene: TRBJ2-1; d_gene: TRBD1
CDR3aa: CASSLRQQMEAFF; CDR3nt: TGCGCCAGCAGCTTGAGACAGCAGATGGAAGCTTTCTTT; v_gene: TRBV5-1; abundance: once; j_gene: TRBJ1-1; d_gene: -
CDR3aa: CASSQAQTGLGPEAFF; CDR3nt: TGTGCCAGCAGCCAAGCCCAGACAGGGCTGGGTCCTGAAGCTTTCTTT; v_gene: TRBV4-2; abundance: -; j_gene: TRBJ1-1; d_gene: TRBD1
CDR3aa: CASSQKGREFGYTF; CDR3nt: TGTGCCAGCAGCCAGAAGGGCAGGGAATTTGGCTACACCTTC; v_gene: TRBV4-2; abundance: few; j_gene: TRBJ1-2; d_gene: -
CDR3aa: CASSLQGGDTQYF; CDR3nt: TGTGCCAGCAGCCTACAGGGGGGCGATACGCAGTATTTT; v_gene: TRBV11-3; abundance: -; j_gene: TRBJ2-3; d_gene: TRBD1
CDR3aa: CAWRGSGANVLTF; CDR3nt: TGTGCCTGGAGGGGGAGTGGGGCCAACGTCCTGACTTTC; v_gene: TRBV30; abundance: -; j_gene: TRBJ2-6; d_gene: -
CDR3aa: CASSGGRGGEQFF; CDR3nt: TGTGCCAGCAGTGGGGGCCGCGGGGGTGAGCAGTTCTTC; v_gene: TRBV27; abundance: -; j_gene: TRBJ2-1; d_gene: -
CDR3aa: CASSPSPTDTQYF; CDR3nt: TGTGCCAGCAGCCCCTCCCCCACAGATACGCAGTATTTT; v_gene: TRBV7-2; abundance: -; j_gene: TRBJ2-3; d_gene: -
CDR3aa: CASSQGGGKSTDTQYF; CDR3nt: TGCGCCAGCAGCCAAGGAGGGGGCAAAAGCACAGATACGCAGTATTTT; v_gene: TRBV4-1; abundance: -; j_gene: TRBJ2-3; d_gene: TRBD1
CDR3aa: CASSGRGLGNTIYF; CDR3nt: TGTGCCAGCAGTGGCAGGGGGTTAGGAAACACCATATATTTT; v_gene: TRBV25-1; abundance: -; j_gene: TRBJ1-3; d_gene: TRBD1
CDR3aa: CASSPSWGETLSGNTIYF; CDR3nt: TGTGCCAGCAGTCCCTCGTGGGGGGAAACCCTCTCTGGAAACACCATATATTTT; v_gene: TRBV28; abundance: -; j_gene: TRBJ1-3; d_gene: -
CDR3aa: CASSRQRSESYEQYF; CDR3nt: TGCGCCAGCAGCCGTCAGCGGAGTGAGTCCTACGAGCAGTACTTC; v_gene: TRBV4-1; abundance: -; j_gene: TRBJ2-7; d_gene: -
CDR3aa: CASTSGGLNTEAFF; CDR3nt: TGCGCCAGCACCTCCGGAGGATTGAACACTGAAGCTTTCTTT; v_gene: TRBV5-1; abundance: -; j_gene: TRBJ1-1; d_gene: -
CDR3aa: CASSPGWSKSNEQFF; CDR3nt: TGTGCCAGCAGCCCCGGCTGGTCCAAGAGCAATGAGCAGTTCTTC; v_gene: TRBV6-5; abundance: -; j_gene: TRBJ2-1; d_gene: -
CDR3aa: CASRVPPKELFF; CDR3nt: TGTGCCAGCAGAGTACCTCCGAAGGAGCTGTTTTTT; v_gene: TRBV2; abundance: -; j_gene: TRBJ2-2; d_gene: -
CDR3aa: CASSSQGGVFDYTF; CDR3nt: TGTGCCAGCAGTTCCCAGGGTGGGGTATTCGACTACACCTTC; v_gene: TRBV6-5; abundance: -; j_gene: TRBJ1-2; d_gene: -
CDR3aa: CASSQGWGPSSYNEQFF; CDR3nt: TGCGCCAGCAGCCAAGGGTGGGGCCCAAGCTCCTACAATGAGCAGTTCTTC; v_gene: TRBV4-1; abundance: -; j_gene: TRBJ2-1; d_gene: -
CDR3aa: CASSWVVAEKLFF; CDR3nt: TGTGCCAGCAGCTGGGTAGTGGCTGAAAAACTGTTTTTT; v_gene: TRBV7-9; abundance: -; j_gene: TRBJ1-4; d_gene: -
CDR3aa: CASSYYKGNTEAFF; CDR3nt: TGTGCCAGCAGTTATTACAAAGGGAACACTGAAGCTTTCTTT; v_gene: TRBV6-6; abundance: -; j_gene: TRBJ1-1; d_gene: -
CDR3aa: CASSGKDPAKNIQYF; CDR3nt: TGTGCCAGCAGCGGGAAGGACCCGGCCAAAAACATTCAGTACTTC; v_gene: TRBV5-6; abundance: -; j_gene: TRBJ2-4; d_gene: -
CDR3aa: CASSPGQGGYEQYF; CDR3nt: TGCGCCAGCAGCCCCGGACAGGGCGGGTACGAGCAGTACTTC; v_gene: TRBV5-1; abundance: -; j_gene: TRBJ2-7; d_gene: TRBD1
CDR3aa: CSIRDTTTYEQYF; CDR3nt: TGCAGCATACGGGACACAACCACCTACGAGCAGTACTTC; v_gene: TRBV29-1; abundance: -; j_gene: TRBJ2-7; d_gene: -
CDR3aa: CASSPADPTDTQYF; CDR3nt: TGTGCCAGCAGCCCCGCCGATCCGACAGATACGCAGTATTTT; v_gene: TRBV4-2; abundance: -; j_gene: TRBJ2-3; d_gene: -
CDR3aa: CASSLLAGGPYEQYF; CDR3nt: TGTGCCAGCAGCCTCCTAGCGGGAGGGCCCTACGAGCAGTACTTC; v_gene: TRBV5-4; abundance: -; j_gene: TRBJ2-7; d_gene: TRBD2
CDR3aa: CASSRDGNSPLHF; CDR3nt: TGTGCCAGCAGTAGGGACGGTAATTCACCCCTCCACTTT; v_gene: TRBV28; abundance: -; j_gene: TRBJ1-6; d_gene: -
CDR3aa: CASSLGRSDNEQFF; CDR3nt: TGTGCCAGCAGTTTAGGGAGGAGTGACAATGAGCAGTTCTTC; v_gene: TRBV28; abundance: -; j_gene: TRBJ2-1; d_gene: -
CDR3aa: CASSPRVVWATNEKLFF; CDR3nt: TGTGCCAGCAGCCCGAGGGTGGTCTGGGCAACTAATGAAAAACTGTTTTTT; v_gene: TRBV11-2; abundance: -; j_gene: TRBJ1-4; d_gene: -
CDR3aa: CASSLGQAYLYGYTF; CDR3nt: TGTGCCAGCAGCCTAGGACAGGCCTACCTCTATGGCTACACCTTC; v_gene: TRBV5-4; abundance: -; j_gene: TRBJ1-2; d_gene: TRBD1
CDR3aa: CASSLESRGIGGNQPQHF; CDR3nt: TGCGCCAGCAGCCTCGAGTCCCGCGGGATAGGGGGCAATCAGCCCCAGCATTTT; v_gene: TRBV4-1; abundance: -; j_gene: TRBJ1-5; d_gene: -
CDR3aa: CASSLGQPTDTQYF; CDR3nt: TGTGCCAGCAGCTTAGGGCAGCCCACAGATACGCAGTATTTT; v_gene: TRBV7-9; abundance: -; j_gene: TRBJ2-3; d_gene: -
CDR3aa: CAWRPTGNTGELFF; CDR3nt: TGTGCCTGGAGGCCGACAGGGAACACCGGGGAGCTGTTTTTT; v_gene: TRBV30; abundance: -; j_gene: TRBJ2-2; d_gene: -
CDR3aa: CASSLEPTDTQYF; CDR3nt: TGTGCCAGCAGCTTAGAACCCACAGATACGCAGTATTTT; v_gene: TRBV7-6; abundance: -; j_gene: TRBJ2-3; d_gene: -
CDR3aa: CASSHRNRHRGGHF; CDR3nt: TGCGCCAGCAGTCACCGTAATCGGCACCGAGGGGGGCATTTT; v_gene: TRBV23-1; abundance: once; j_gene: TRBJ1-5; d_gene: -